The subject of this entry is one TCR beta chain. Germline CDR1 and CDR2: MNHNS and SASEGT. There are 13 residues in the CDR3. V was clipped by 4 bases and J by 3 bases, with 10 bases between them. To make TCR beta libraries, researchers used iRepertoire HTBI primers and Arm-PCR of CDR3 regions. TCRdb analysed the multiplex PCR reads with MiXCR anew, one entry per CDR3 protein. The repertoire consists of a few hundred thousand distinct CDR3 sequences, with 23% occurring once and the leading ten covering roughly a quarter. The time point is: persistent/refractory GD, antithyroid drugs over 5 years with positive TRAb. Generation of the TCR library employed RNA extracted from PBMCs. The sample comes from a study of regulatory T cells in long-lasting Graves disease.

This specimen consisted of peripheral blood mononuclear cells (PBMCs), obtained when the disease was refractory, from a patient treated with antithyroid drugs. The TCR comes from a female donor with Graves disease. The chain is built from TRBV6-1 and TRBJ2-7; the D is unclear. This CDR3 reads CASSVGLYYEQYF. The CDR3 bases are TGTGCCAGCAGTGTAGGGCTATACTACGAGCAGTACTTC.